The 17 T cell receptor beta chains listed next were all sequenced from one sample in a study of T cells expressing NK-cell markers. TCRdb re-analyzed the 5' RACE reads; it lists each CDR3 protein once, without DNA. The listing contains roughly 420,000 distinct CDR3 sequences. Sequencing was performed on blood T cells: a sorted CD56 or NKG2C T cell subset, CD4+ or CD8+ T cells, or bulk PBMC T cells (not recorded which). Receptors were obtained from a woman aged 18 to 75 in good health.

This rearrangement joins TRBV7-6 to TRBJ2-3; the D call from TCRdb, TRBD2, cannot be confirmed without DNA. CDR1 and CDR2 from the germline V gene are SGHVS and FNYEAQ. CDR3 length equals 18 residues. CDR3: CASSTPGLAGGGTDTQYF.

According to its frequency, this clonotype is medium-sized. The genes are TRBV11-2 and TRBJ1-1; checking the TCRdb D call of TRBD1 is not possible without DNA. CDR1 SGHAT and CDR2 FQNNGV come from the germline V gene. The CDR3 runs to 18 residues. Here the CDR3 reads CASSLDRDRAYMNTEAFF.

This chain connects TRBV7-2 to TRBJ2-4; without DNA, the TCRdb call of TRBD1 cannot be checked. The length of the CDR3 is 18 residues. Germline V CDR1 and CDR2: SGHTA, FQGNSA. This chain's CDR3 is CASSFAPRTGWGKNIQYF.

This chain links TRBV6-1 with TRBJ1-4; absent DNA, TCRdb's TRBD1 call cannot be checked. CDR1 is MNHNS and CDR2 is SASEGT in the germline V gene. The CDR3 loop spans 15 amino acids. CDR3 in amino acids: CASSPKGAGWEKLFF.

The chain employs TRBV20-1 and TRBJ2-1; TCRdb designates TRBD1, a call that cannot be tested without DNA. This CDR3 contains 15 residues. Germline CDR1 is DFQATT and CDR2 is SNEGSKA (reference sequence). CDR3: CSAPLSGTGYNEQFF.

The chain is built from TRBV20-1 and TRBJ1-2. This CDR3 contains 15 residues. The V gene's germline CDR1 is DFQATT and CDR2 SNEGSKA (reference sequence). The chain's CDR3 is CSAQSNPLVGYGYTF.

V gene TRBV5-4 combines with J gene TRBJ1-1; TCRdb selects TRBD1, and the lack of DNA leaves this call unchecked. The CDR3 runs to 16 residues. Germline CDR1 SGHNT, CDR2 YYREEE (reference sequence). CDR3 loop: CASSNPWSGAGTEAFF.

This chain joins TRBV18 and TRBJ2-2; no DNA is available, so the TRBD2 call from TCRdb remains unchecked. Germline V gene sequence: CDR1 KGHSH, CDR2 LQKENI. The CDR3 loop spans 17 amino acids. The chain's CDR3 is CASSPSTSGTNTGELFF.

The J gene is TRBJ1-2, the V gene TRBV12-3 or TRBV12-4. There are 14 residues in the CDR3. CDR3 sequence reads: CASSLHAANYGYTF.

The rearrangement joins TRBV27 to TRBJ2-7; TCRdb designates TRBD2, a call that cannot be tested without DNA. CDR1 is MNHEY and CDR2 is SMNVEV in the germline V gene (reference sequence). The CDR3 is made up of 13 amino acids. The CDR3 loop reads CASRGTSGSHWDF.

The J gene is TRBJ2-3, the V gene TRBV7-9; the TCRdb call, TRBD1, lacks DNA for checking. Germline lookup yields CDR1 SEHNR and CDR2 FQNEAQ (reference sequence). The CDR3 is 13 residues long. CDR3 sequence: CASSVTVADTQYF.

Here the CDR3 reads CASSLTPGQFLLGTGELFF. The chain is built from TRBV6-5 and TRBJ2-2; absent DNA, TCRdb's TRBD1 call cannot be checked. Germline V gene sequence: CDR1 MNHEY, CDR2 SVGAGI. The CDR3 sequence is 19 residues long.

This chain connects TRBV6-5 to TRBJ2-7; TCRdb lists TRBD1, though no DNA is available to test this call. Per germline, CDR1 MNHEY and CDR2 SVGAGI. The CDR3 loop spans 11 amino acids. The CDR3 loop is CASRRGREQYF.

V is TRBV5-1 and J is TRBJ2-7; TCRdb indicates TRBD2, and absent DNA this call remains unverified. The CDR3 runs 17 residues. Per the germline V gene, CDR1 is SGHRS and CDR2 is YFSETQ. The CDR3 region is CASSRTSGRAMAYEQYF.

The CDR3 sequence: CASSDGGGNEQFF. The V gene is TRBV4-1, the J gene TRBJ2-1; TCRdb reports TRBD1, a call that lacks DNA to check it against. This CDR3 region has 13 residues. CDR1 MGHRA and CDR2 YSYEKL come from the germline V gene.

The chain has TRBV28 and TRBJ1-2. CDR3 size: 16 residues. Germline V CDR1 and CDR2: MDHEN, SYDVKM. The chain's CDR3 is CASSSGGQDYVYGYTF.

This chain uses TRBV29-1 with TRBJ2-1; without DNA, the TCRdb call of TRBD1 cannot be checked. CDR1 SQVTM and CDR2 ANQGSEA come from the germline V gene. This CDR3 spans 15 amino acids. The CDR3 protein is CSTRGSGGSYNEQFF.